The clone carrying this TCR beta chain has a single count. Its antigen is as yet unknown. This specimen comes from a study of cytomegalovirus exposure and HLA in healthy donors. Overall study results and limits: Analyzed later, association rates of TCRs varied across HLA loci, with DRB1 most and HLA-C fewest.

The PCR ran on 60 Vbeta and 13 Jbeta primers. Repertoires were generated with immunoSEQ multiplex PCR, while TCRdb's copy carries only in-frame clones and drops some. The table lists about 110,000 clones, approximately 66% of them singletons. The trim removed 6 bases at V and 6 bases at J, leaving 7 bases unmatched. The CDR3 extends over 14 amino acids. CDR1 MNHEY and CDR2 SMNVEV come from the germline V gene (reference sequence). The receptor comes from a middle-aged man in good health and CMV-seropositive. The sequenced sample was PBMCs. The V call is TRBV27, the J call TRBJ1-5; TRBD1 aligns across 8 bases. CDR3 amino acids: CASRPDRGAQPQHF. In nucleotides, the CDR3 is TGTGCCAGCAGACCTGACAGGGGTGCTCAGCCCCAGCATTTT.